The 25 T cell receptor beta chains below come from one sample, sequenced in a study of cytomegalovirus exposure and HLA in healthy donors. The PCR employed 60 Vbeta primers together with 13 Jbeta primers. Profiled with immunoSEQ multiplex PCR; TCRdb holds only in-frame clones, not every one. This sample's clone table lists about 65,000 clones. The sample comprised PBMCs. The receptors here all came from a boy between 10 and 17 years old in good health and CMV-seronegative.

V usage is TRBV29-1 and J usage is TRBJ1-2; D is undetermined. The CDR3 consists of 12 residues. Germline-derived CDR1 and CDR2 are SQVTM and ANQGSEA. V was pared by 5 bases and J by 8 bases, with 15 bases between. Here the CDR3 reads CSVTLDLEGYTF. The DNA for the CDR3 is TGCAGCGTTACTCTAGACCTCGAGGGCTACACCTTC.

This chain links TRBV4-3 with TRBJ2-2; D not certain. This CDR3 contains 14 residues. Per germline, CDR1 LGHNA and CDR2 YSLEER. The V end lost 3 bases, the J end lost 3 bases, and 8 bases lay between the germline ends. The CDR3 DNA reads TGCGCCAGCAGCCACAGGTTGGACACCGGGGAGCTGTTTTTT. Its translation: CASSHRLDTGELFF.

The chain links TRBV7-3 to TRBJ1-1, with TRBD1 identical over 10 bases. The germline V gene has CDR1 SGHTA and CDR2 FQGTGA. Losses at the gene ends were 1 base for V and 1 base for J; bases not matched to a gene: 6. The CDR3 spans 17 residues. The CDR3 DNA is TGTGCCAGCAGCTTAAGAGGGACAGGGGTTTGGAACACTGAAGCTTTCTTT. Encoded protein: CASSLRGTGVWNTEAFF.

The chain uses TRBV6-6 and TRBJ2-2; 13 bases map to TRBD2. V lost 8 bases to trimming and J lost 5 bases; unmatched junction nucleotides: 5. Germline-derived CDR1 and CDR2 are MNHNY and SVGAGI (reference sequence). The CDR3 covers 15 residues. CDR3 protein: CASRGLAGETGELFF. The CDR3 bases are TGTGCCAGCCGCGGACTAGCGGGGGAAACCGGGGAGCTGTTTTTT.

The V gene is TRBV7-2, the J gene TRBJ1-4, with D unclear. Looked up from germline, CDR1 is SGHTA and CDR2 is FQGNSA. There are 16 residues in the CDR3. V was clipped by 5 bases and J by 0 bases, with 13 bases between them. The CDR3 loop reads CASSPRPFSTNEKLFF. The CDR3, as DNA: TGTGCCAGCAGCCCGCGCCCGTTTTCAACTAATGAAAAACTGTTTTTT.

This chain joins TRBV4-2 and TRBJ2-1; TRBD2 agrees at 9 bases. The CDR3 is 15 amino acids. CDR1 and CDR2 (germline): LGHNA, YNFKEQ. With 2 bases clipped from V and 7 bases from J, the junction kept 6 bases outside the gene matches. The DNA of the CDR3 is TGTGCCAGCAGCCAATCTCTAGCGGGGCTTAATGAGCAGTTCTTC. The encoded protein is CASSQSLAGLNEQFF.

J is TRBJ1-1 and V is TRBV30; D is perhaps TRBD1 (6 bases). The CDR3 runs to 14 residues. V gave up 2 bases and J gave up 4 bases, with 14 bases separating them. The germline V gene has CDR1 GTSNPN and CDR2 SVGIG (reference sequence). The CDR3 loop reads CAWSPGGTSTEAFF. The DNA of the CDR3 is TGTGCCTGGAGTCCCGGGGGGACAAGCACTGAAGCTTTCTTT.

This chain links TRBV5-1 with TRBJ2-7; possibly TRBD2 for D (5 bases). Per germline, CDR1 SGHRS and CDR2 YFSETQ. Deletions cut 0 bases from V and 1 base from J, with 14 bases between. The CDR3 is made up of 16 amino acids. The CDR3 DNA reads TGCGCCAGCAGCTTGGGATCCCTAGCAGGTTCCTACGAGCAGTACTTC. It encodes CASSLGSLAGSYEQYF.

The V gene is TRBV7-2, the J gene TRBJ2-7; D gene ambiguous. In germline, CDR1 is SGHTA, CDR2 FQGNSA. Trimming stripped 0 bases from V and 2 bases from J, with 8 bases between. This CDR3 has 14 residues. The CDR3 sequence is CASSLASTAYEQYF. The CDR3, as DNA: TGTGCCAGCAGCTTAGCCAGCACAGCCTACGAGCAGTACTTC. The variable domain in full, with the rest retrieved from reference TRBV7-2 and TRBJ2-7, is GAGVSQSPSNKVTEKGKDVELRCDPISGHTALYWYRQSLGQGLEFLIYFQGNSAPDKSGLPSDRFSAERTGGSVSTLTIQRTQQEDSAVYLCASSLASTAYEQYFGPGTRLTVT.

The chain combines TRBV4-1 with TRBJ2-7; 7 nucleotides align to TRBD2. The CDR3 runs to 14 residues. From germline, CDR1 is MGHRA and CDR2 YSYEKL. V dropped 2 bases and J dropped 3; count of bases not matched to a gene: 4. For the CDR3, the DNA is TGCGCCAGCAGCCAAACTAGCGCGGGCTACGAGCAGTACTTC. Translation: CASSQTSAGYEQYF.

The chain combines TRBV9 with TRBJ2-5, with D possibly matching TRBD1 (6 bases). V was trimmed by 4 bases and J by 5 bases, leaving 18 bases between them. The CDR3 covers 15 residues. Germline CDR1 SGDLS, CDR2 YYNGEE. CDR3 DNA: TGTGCCAGCAGCCCCCCGGGCAGGGGTACGGAGACCCAGTACTTC. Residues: CASSPPGRGTETQYF.

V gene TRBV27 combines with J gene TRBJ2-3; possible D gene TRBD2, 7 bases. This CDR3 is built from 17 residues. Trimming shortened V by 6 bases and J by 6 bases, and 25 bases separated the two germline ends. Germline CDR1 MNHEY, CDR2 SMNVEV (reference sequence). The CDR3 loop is CASSPLTTGGPGDTQYF. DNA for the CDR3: TGTGCCAGCAGCCCCCTTACCACGGGGGGCCCCGGGGATACGCAGTATTTT.

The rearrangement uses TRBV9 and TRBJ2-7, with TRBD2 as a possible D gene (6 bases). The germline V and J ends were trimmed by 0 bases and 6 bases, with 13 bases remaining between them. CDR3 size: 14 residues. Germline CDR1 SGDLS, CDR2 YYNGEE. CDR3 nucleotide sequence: TGTGCCAGCAGCGTAGCCCCATCTAGCGTCGAGCAGTACTTC. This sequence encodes CASSVAPSSVEQYF.

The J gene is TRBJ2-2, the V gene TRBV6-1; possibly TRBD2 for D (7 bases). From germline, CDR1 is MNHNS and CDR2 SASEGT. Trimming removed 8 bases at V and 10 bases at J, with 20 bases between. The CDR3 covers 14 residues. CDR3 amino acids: CASCSRGGPVELFF. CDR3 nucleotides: TGTGCCAGCTGTTCGAGGGGGGGACCGGTGGAGCTGTTTTTT.

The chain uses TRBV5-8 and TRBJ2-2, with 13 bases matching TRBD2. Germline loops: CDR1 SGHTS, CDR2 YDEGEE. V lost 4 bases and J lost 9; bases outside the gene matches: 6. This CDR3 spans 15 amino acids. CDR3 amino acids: CASSARTSGSRELFF. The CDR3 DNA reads TGTGCCAGCAGCGCAAGGACTAGCGGGAGCAGGGAGCTGTTTTTT.

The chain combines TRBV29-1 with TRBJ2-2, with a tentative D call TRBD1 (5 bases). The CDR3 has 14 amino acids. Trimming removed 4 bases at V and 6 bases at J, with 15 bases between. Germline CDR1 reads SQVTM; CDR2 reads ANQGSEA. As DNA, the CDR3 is TGCAGCGTTGGATCGGTCCCAGGGTCCGGGGAGCTGTTTTTT. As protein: CSVGSVPGSGELFF.

CDR3 bases: TGTGCCAGCTCACGCGAGACAGGGTTCTCTAGCACAGATACGCAGTATTTT. Its translation: CASSRETGFSSTDTQYF. V usage is TRBV18 and J usage is TRBJ2-3, with 7 bases aligning to TRBD1. The J segment lost 0 bases and the V segment lost 4 bases, leaving 10 bases of the junction unmatched. This CDR3 is 17 amino acids long. Germline-derived CDR1 and CDR2 are KGHSH and LQKENI.

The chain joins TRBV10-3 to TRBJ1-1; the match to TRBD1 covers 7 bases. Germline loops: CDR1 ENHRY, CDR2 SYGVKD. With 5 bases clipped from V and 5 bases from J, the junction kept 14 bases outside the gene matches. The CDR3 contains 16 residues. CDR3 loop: CAISSLGQLVRTEAFF. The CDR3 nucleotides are TGTGCCATCAGTTCCTTGGGACAGCTCGTGAGGACTGAAGCTTTCTTT.

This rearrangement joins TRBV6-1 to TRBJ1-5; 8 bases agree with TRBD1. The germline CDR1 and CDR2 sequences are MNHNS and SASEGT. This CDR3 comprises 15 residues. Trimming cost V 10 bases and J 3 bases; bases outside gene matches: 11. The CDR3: CATRQGTRVNQPQHF. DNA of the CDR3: TGTGCCACCCGACAGGGGACGAGGGTCAATCAGCCCCAGCATTTT.

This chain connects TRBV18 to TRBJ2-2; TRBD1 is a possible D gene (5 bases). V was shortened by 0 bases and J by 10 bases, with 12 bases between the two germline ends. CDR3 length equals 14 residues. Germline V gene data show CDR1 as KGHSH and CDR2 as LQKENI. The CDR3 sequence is CASSPPKGIEELFF. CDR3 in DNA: TGTGCCAGCTCACCACCCAAGGGGATAGAGGAGCTGTTTTTT.

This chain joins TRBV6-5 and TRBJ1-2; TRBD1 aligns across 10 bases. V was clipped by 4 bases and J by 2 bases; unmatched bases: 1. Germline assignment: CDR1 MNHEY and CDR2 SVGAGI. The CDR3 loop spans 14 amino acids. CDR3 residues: CASSWDRGNYGYTF. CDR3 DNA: TGTGCCAGCAGTTGGGACAGGGGAAACTATGGCTACACCTTC.

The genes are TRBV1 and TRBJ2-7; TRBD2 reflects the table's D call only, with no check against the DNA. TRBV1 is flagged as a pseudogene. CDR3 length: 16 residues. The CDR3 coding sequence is TGCACCAGCAGCCAAGAGATCGGACGGCGGGCCTACGAGCAGTACTTC. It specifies CTSSQEIGRRAYEQYF.

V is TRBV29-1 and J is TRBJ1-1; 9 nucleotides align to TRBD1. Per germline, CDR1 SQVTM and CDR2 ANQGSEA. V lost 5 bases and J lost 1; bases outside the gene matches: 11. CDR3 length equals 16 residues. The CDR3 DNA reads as TGCAGCGTTCGGACAGGGGCGATCAGGAAGAACACTGAAGCTTTCTTT. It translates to CSVRTGAIRKNTEAFF.

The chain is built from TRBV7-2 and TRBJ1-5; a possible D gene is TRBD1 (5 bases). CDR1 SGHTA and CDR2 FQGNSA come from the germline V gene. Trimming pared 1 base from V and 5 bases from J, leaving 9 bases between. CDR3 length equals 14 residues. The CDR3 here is CASSLGGGYQPQHF. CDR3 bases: TGTGCCAGCAGCTTAGGGGGGGGTTATCAGCCCCAGCATTTT.

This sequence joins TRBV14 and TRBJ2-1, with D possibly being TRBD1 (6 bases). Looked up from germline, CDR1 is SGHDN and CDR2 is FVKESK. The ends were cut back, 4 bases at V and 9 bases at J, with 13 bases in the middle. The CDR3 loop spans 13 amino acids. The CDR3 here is CASSLLPDSEQFF. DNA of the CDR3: TGTGCCAGCAGCCTCCTGCCGGACAGTGAGCAGTTCTTC.